This T cell receptor (beta chain) was profiled in a study of cytotoxic CD8 clonotypes in ibrutinib-treated CLL. Study-level results: Clonality increased at ibrutinib response, then returned toward baseline at progression. Shared public clonotypes were rare, and on treatment they either got smaller or stayed the same. In comparison with age-matched healthy donors, baseline clonality was higher and tracked circulating CD8+ T-cell counts.

The TCR beta libraries used 2 to 2.5 micrograms of genomic DNA that came from cryopreserved PBMCs. For this clone: The antigen remains unidentified.

The protocol was immunoSEQ multiplex PCR, while the TCRdb copy is restricted to in-frame clones and leaves out a portion. The sample carries around 200,000 clones, 65% to 80% recorded once. There are 18 residues in the CDR3. Germline CDR1 ENHRY, CDR2 SYGVKD. V was pared by 3 bases and J by 0 bases, with 7 bases of the junction left unmatched. This clonotype originated in a human donor with chronic lymphocytic leukemia. The chain joins TRBV10-3 to TRBJ2-2; 10 nucleotides match TRBD2. The input for sequencing was PBMCs, taken after 12 months of ibrutinib treatment. This chain's CDR3 is CAISEEPSGRANTGELFF. Written as DNA, the CDR3 is TGTGCCATCAGTGAAGAGCCTAGCGGGAGAGCGAACACCGGGGAGCTGTTTTTT.